The source of this TCR beta chain is a study of cytomegalovirus exposure and HLA in healthy donors (dated by TCRdb to about 2017). As for the study more broadly: An earlier analysis of roughly 630 of the donors reported 276 Gb of sequence data and 100 million to 130 million unique TCR beta sequences from 150 million to 200 million T cells. An early release that covered fewer than 750 HLA-typed donors contained about 300 gigabases of sequencing data and 65 million to 100 million unique TCR sequences. The genetic ancestry cluster associated with self-reported Caucasian donors included 81% of the 300 to 400 genotyped donors. The aim of the study was to test whether cataloging public T cell receptors could identify signatures of past pathogen exposure. Using immunosequencing, the study profiled T cell repertoires from about 620 subjects and related those repertoires to cytomegalovirus serostatus. Besides the first cohort of 666 subjects, a separate validation cohort made up of 120 or so different subjects was used. High-throughput TCR immunosequencing, statistical association of individual TCRs with disease status, and machine learning were combined to predict cytomegalovirus infection status. In a later analysis, previously published TCR beta repertoires from 550 to 750 donors were re-analyzed and high-resolution HLA genotyping was added so that TCR occurrence patterns could be studied. Rather than drawing on any new phenotypic data, the later analysis identified candidate immune exposures from TCR beta sequences and the way those sequences occurred across donors. To decide whether each TCR beta V gene segment behaved as functional or pseudogenic, an earlier analysis of nearly 600 of the donors relied on high-throughput TCR beta sequencing. Donor age, sex, ethnicity and CMV serostatus were collected together with the repertoire data. In a later genetic analysis, genome-wide SNP genotypes for 398 of the 666 donors were used, and that subset was treated as a discovery cohort. Every discovery cohort repertoire had been produced on one sequencing platform. HLA typing included class I and class II loci at four-digit resolution. The number of typed donors differed by locus: roughly 620-640 for A, B, C, DRB1 and DQB1; 500 to 550 for DQA1; 600 to 610 for DPA1; and about 450 for DPB1. Five DR-DQ haplotypes were treated as single units for association and clustering because of strong linkage in the cohort. Among 398 genotyped donors of the cohort, an average of about 240,000 unique TCR beta nucleotide sequences were sequenced per donor, approximately 20% of them non-productive.

A note on this clone: This clone's antigen is unknown.

V loses 6 bases, J loses 9 bases, and the germline ends lie 18 bases apart. Per the germline V gene, SNHLY is the CDR1 and FYNNEI is the CDR2. The CDR3 contains 14 residues, cysteine and phenylalanine counted. Only the CDR3 portion is preserved as DNA: 42 bases, with reading frame beginning at the first base. The library was prepared using the immunoSEQ multiplex PCR assay. For the multiplex PCR, a mixture combining 60 forward primers for TCR Vbeta segments and 13 reverse primers for TCR Jbeta segments was used. Amplification of the CDR3 region of rearranged TCR beta genes was performed with a multiplex PCR assay on genomic DNA. On the Illumina HiSeq System, the amplified TCR beta libraries were sequenced as 87-base-pair reads. Processing in the source paper ran as follows. A later analysis counted around 72 million unique TCR beta chains across the 690 or so repertoires, and some 11 million of these chains were shared by at least two donors. To remove PCR and sequencing errors, raw reads were error-corrected and collapsed into unique sequences using a nearest-neighbor algorithm that merged closely related sequences. V, D and J gene segments were assigned by aligning CDR3 sequences to IMGT reference sequences. Each retained sequence needed at least a six-nucleotide match to both a V gene segment and a J gene segment. A rearrangement was called productive if the CDR3 had no stop codons and remained in frame with V and J, and every other rearrangement was called non-productive. CDR3 was defined by IMGT convention, running from the second conserved V-encoded cysteine to the conserved J-encoded phenylalanine. The earlier analysis of fewer than 750 of the donors excluded sequences that lacked an unambiguous match to a single V gene segment. In an earlier analysis of 587 of the donors, V segments were called functional above 56.7% productive rearrangements and were called segregating when the between-donor standard deviation exceeded 5%. A statistical classification framework was built for diagnosing cytomegalovirus status from the catalog of TCR beta chain sequences. In a later analysis, V and J genes were assigned by comparing TCR nucleotide sequences against IMGT/GENE-DB human TR gene sequences. The TCRdist pipeline was used in a later analysis to assign CDR3 sequences and most-parsimonious VDJ recombination scenarios. In a later analysis, every TCR beta chain was defined by the combination of its CDR3 amino acid sequence and its V-gene family, and reads without a unique V-gene family were dropped. As a way to deal with suspected cross-contamination and a sequencing artifact, a later analysis dropped 500 to 700 nucleotide sequences that were highly shared and had low generation probability. In a later analysis, a clonal expansion index for each public chain was calculated from normalized within-repertoire ranks of inferred template counts. In a later analysis, generation probabilities were computed using a VDJ recombination model fitted to out-of-frame rearrangements, and the results were checked against IGoR. Hypergeometric tests were used in a later analysis to score TCR-TCR, TCR-HLA and TCR-CMV co-occurrence, with a repertoire-size bias correction applied to the TCR pairs. In a later analysis, false discovery rates were estimated by permuting HLA or CMV assignments 20 times. In a later analysis, co-occurring TCRs were grouped using DBSCAN, with TCRdist sequence similarity added in when clustering inside HLA-allele-positive subsets. For co-occurrence clustering, repertoires with fewer than 30,000 or more than 120,000 public chains were excluded, along with roughly 5 repertoires with anomalous nucleotide sharing. TCRdb took this table from immuneACCESS and kept in-frame rearrangements with V and J called. Such tables lack part of the clones; where checked against another copy, unresolved V genes explain under half of the gap, and the rest is unexplained. V, J and clone size were drawn from that table, and D and trimming were deduced from the DNA. The record for this sample contains under 200,000 clones. The ten top clones hold 2.1% of the sample.

In total, 500 to 700 healthy bone marrow donors made up the cohort. At the time of sampling, all cohort members were nominally healthy, though unrecorded immune exposures were likely present. The donor tested CMV seronegative, placing the donor among the roughly 400 seronegative members of the cohort. A peripheral blood sample was provided by each donor, and peripheral blood mononuclear cells were used for TCR beta sequencing. The Qiagen DNeasy Blood Extraction Kit was used to extract genomic DNA from the blood cell samples. Overall study results and their limits: In vitro tests confirmed that a few of the cytomegalovirus-associated TCR beta chains recognize cytomegalovirus antigens. In an earlier analysis of about 600 of the donors, most TCR beta V segments appeared in productive rearrangements about 87% or about 30% of the time, broadly matching IMGT annotations. Most CMV-associated TCR beta chains appeared to be HLA-restricted in a later analysis, and the HLA associations seemed to be driven largely by CMV exposure. Strong co-occurrence of HLA alleles, especially DR and DQ, made assigning TCR associations to individual alleles difficult. Correlated functional status among segregating V segments might be attributable to linkage disequilibrium, but an unknown experimental factor could not be ruled out. The sequencing pipeline was judged likely to have produced a cluster of highly shared sequence variants as a technical artifact. In the study, approximately 160 TCR beta chains were listed as associated with cytomegalovirus. Because the 87-base-pair reads could not distinguish some IMGT-functional V segments, including TRBV6-2 and TRBV6-3, those segments were excluded. In a later analysis, around 17,000 TCR beta sequences were associated with specific HLA alleles at a false discovery rate of 0.05. The authors suggested that the approach could potentially be generalized to other disease states and immunological phenotypes. Compared with the roughly 600-donor mean, donors in an Asian-associated ancestry cluster had fewer N-insertions in productive TCRs, according to a later genetic analysis. The cohort was sequenced for TCR beta chains only, and without alpha or paired-chain data the features that could be detected were limited. Several of the top co-occurrence clusters appeared to be linked to parvovirus B19, influenza, CMV and Epstein-Barr virus, according to a later analysis. Sequencing depth was assumed to be roughly uniform across donors in the presence/absence analyses, though that assumption may not hold. In a later analysis, the rate of TCR association differed among HLA loci, with DRB1 alleles having the most associated TCRs and HLA-C alleles having the fewest. HLA typing was unavailable for some donors at each locus, so association tests used only the typed subset. An association between a missense DCLRE1C variant and V-gene and J-gene trimming of TCR beta chains was found in a later genetic analysis and replicated in an independent cohort. For the cohort, immune exposure information was limited to CMV serostatus. A further reported finding was that TCR beta sequences accurately predicted the HLA-A and HLA-B alleles for most subjects in the first cohort. Compared with equally common non-associated chains, HLA-associated TCR beta chains in a later analysis were more clonally expanded and had lower generation probabilities. The classifier was reported to diagnose cytomegalovirus status with high specificity and sensitivity in both the original cohort and the validation cohort. Because counts were too low, roughly 17 rarely observed V segments, including chromosome 9 orphons, were left out of the earlier analysis of 587 of the donors. Across donors, most TCR sequences were observed very rarely, whereas some public TCRs were present in many individuals.

Sequencing was carried out using PBMCs. This chain is built from TRBV2 and TRBJ2-1, with a tentative D gene TRBD2 over 6 matching bases. This receptor was taken from a man aged 30 to 39 in good health and CMV-seronegative. The DNA is TGTGCCAGCAGCCGGGACTCGATACAATTTGAGCAGTTCTTC. It encodes CASSRDSIQFEQFF.